These T cell receptor beta chains were read from a single sample in a study of cytomegalovirus exposure and HLA in healthy donors. Method: immunoSEQ multiplex PCR; TCRdb's copy keeps in-frame clones and lacks some. This sample has some 80,000 clones, with roughly 96% found just once. Input material: PBMCs. The receptors stem from a woman aged 18-29 years in good health and CMV-seronegative. CDR3s include the opening cysteine and the closing phenylalanine or tryptophan. D genes are given only for firm matches. Clone size is shown for a subset of rows, as once, few, many or a class of expanded clone.

cdr3_aa,cdr3_nt,d_call,clone_size,j_call,v_call
CASSLYSYEQYF,TGTGCCAGCAGCTTGTACTCCTACGAGCAGTACTTC,-,-,TRBJ2-7,TRBV5-4
CASSSGTAFNYGYTF,TGTGCCAGCAGTTCCGGGACAGCTTTTAACTATGGCTACACCTTC,TRBD1,-,TRBJ1-2,TRBV7-9
CASSEGGPVTGELFF,TGTGCCAGCAGTGAAGGAGGGCCCGTCACCGGGGAGCTGTTTTTT,-,-,TRBJ2-2,TRBV6-1
CASSPNRGNYGYTF,TGTGCCAGCAGTCCAAACAGGGGGAACTATGGCTACACCTTC,TRBD1,-,TRBJ1-2,TRBV27
CASKRIETGELFF,TGTGCCAGCAAGAGGATAGAGACCGGGGAGCTGTTTTTT,-,-,TRBJ2-2,TRBV25-1
CASGANTQYF,TGCGCCAGCGGGGCAAATACGCAGTATTTT,-,-,TRBJ2-3,TRBV4-1
CASSVGQSNYGYTF,TGTGCCAGCAGCGTAGGACAGTCTAACTATGGCTACACCTTC,-,-,TRBJ1-2,TRBV9
CASSFDSSYEQYF,TGTGCCAGCAGCTTTGACAGCTCCTACGAGCAGTACTTC,-,-,TRBJ2-7,TRBV7-9
CASSLAPGGEQYF,TGTGCCAGCAGCTTAGCGCCGGGTGGCGAGCAGTACTTC,-,-,TRBJ2-7,TRBV7-8
CASRGDRLANEKLFF,TGTGCCAGCAGGGGTGACAGGTTAGCTAATGAAAAACTGTTTTTT,-,-,TRBJ1-4,TRBV27
CASSVADRGLGETQYF,TGTGCCAGCAGTGTAGCGGACAGGGGGCTAGGGGAGACCCAGTACTTC,TRBD1,-,TRBJ2-5,TRBV6-1
CASSTEWSTGEYF,TGTGCCAGCAGTACAGAATGGTCAACGGGGGAGTACTTC,-,-,TRBJ2-7,TRBV28
CASSHLGLNQPQHF,TGCGCCAGCAGCCATTTGGGCCTCAATCAGCCCCAGCATTTT,-,-,TRBJ1-5,TRBV4-1
CASSIDRGITEAFF,TGTGCCAGCAGCATTGACAGGGGGATAACTGAAGCTTTCTTT,TRBD1,once,TRBJ1-1,TRBV7-2
CASSQAGFLVFF,TGTGCCAGCAGCCAGGCGGGTTTTCTGGTGTTCTTC,-,-,TRBJ2-1,TRBV7-9
CASSVTSGEYTGELFF,TGTGCCAGCAGCGTAACTAGCGGGGAGTACACCGGGGAGCTGTTTTTT,TRBD2,-,TRBJ2-2,TRBV9
CASSPSGGVQETQYF,TGCGCCAGCAGCCCTAGCGGGGGGGTCCAAGAGACCCAGTACTTC,TRBD2,-,TRBJ2-5,TRBV5-1
CASSYSKRVNTEAFF,TGTGCCAGCAGTTACTCCAAACGGGTGAACACTGAAGCTTTCTTT,-,-,TRBJ1-1,TRBV6-5